The source of this TCR beta chain is a study of shared clonotypes between healthy human individuals. Deletions cut 2 bases from V and 11 bases from J, with 21 bases between. This CDR3 is 15 amino acids long. Germline V gene sequence: CDR1 SGHTA, CDR2 FQGNSA. The authors' processing: ImmunoSEQ sequences covered only the junction and lacked quality scores; filtering therefore differed. Sequencing was performed with immunoSEQ multiplex PCR; in TCRdb, only in-frame clones are kept and a portion is missing. The V and J calls and clone size were taken over from that table, and D and trimming were inferred from the DNA. The sample contains roughly 480,000 clones, around 79% of which appear only once.

The receptor was isolated from a woman in her thirties or forties in good health. Some clones in this sample may be carry-over from other donors' samples. The chain is built from TRBV7-2 and TRBJ1-1; D is possibly TRBD1 (5 bases). Sequencing was carried out using PBMCs. The CDR3, as DNA: TGTGCCAGCAGCTTATCAAGGGACGGGGGGGGTCTTGCTTTCTTT. Encoded protein: CASSLSRDGGGLAFF.